The T cell receptor (beta chain) under discussion was sequenced for a study of T cells after yellow fever vaccination. Study results and limitations: Once the booster was given, most primary-vaccination clones reappeared, at around 96% for CD4 and roughly 86% for CD8. Contaminating bulk clonotypes could be abundant in FACS-sorted repertoires. Researchers noted that a small share of clonotypes showed up in both CD4 and CD8 compartments.

Germline V lookup: CDR1 MNHEY, CDR2 SMNVEV (reference sequence). This CDR3 has 14 residues. The ends lost 6 bases at V and 3 bases at J; junction bases unmatched: 5. This clonotype has at least ten counts. Its antigen is as yet unknown. As TCR cDNA was made by 5'RACE template switching, a universal primer site and UMIs were added. TCRdb reprocessed the 5' RACE reads with MiXCR, giving one entry per CDR3 protein. The profile shows 250,000 to 400,000 distinct CDR3 sequences, approximately 4% of them singletons. The sequencing used PBMCs, collected 15 days after the yellow fever booster vaccination. This sequence joins TRBV27 and TRBJ2-3, with 8 positions matching TRBD2. This TCR derives from a man between 18 and 29 years old who received the YFV17D yellow fever vaccine. The CDR3 spells CASRLGLDTDTQYF. The DNA for the CDR3 is TGTGCCAGCAGGCTGGGACTAGATACAGATACGCAGTATTTT.